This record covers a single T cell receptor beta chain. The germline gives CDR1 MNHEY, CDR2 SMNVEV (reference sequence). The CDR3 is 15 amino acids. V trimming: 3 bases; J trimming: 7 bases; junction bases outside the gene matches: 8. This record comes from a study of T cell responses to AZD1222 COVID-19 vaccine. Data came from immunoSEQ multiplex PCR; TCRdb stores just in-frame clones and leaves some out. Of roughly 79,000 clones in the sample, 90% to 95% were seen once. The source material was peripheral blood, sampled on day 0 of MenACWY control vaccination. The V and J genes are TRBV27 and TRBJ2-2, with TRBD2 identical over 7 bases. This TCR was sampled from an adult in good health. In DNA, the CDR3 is TGTGCCAGCAGTTTGTTGGGAGGGCCTAGCGGGGAGCTGTTTTTT. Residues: CASSLLGGPSGELFF.